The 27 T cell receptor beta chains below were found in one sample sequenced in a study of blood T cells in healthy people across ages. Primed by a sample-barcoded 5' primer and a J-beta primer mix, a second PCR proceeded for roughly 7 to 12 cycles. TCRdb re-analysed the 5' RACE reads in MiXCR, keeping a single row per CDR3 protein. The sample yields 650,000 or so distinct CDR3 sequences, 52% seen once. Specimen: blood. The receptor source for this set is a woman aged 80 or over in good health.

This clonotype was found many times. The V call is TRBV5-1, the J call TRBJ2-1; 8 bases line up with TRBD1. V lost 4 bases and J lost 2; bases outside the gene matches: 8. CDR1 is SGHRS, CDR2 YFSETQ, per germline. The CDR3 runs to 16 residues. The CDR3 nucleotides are TGCGCCAGCAGCCAATCTCCGGGACAGGCCTACAATGAGCAGTTCTTC. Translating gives CASSQSPGQAYNEQFF.

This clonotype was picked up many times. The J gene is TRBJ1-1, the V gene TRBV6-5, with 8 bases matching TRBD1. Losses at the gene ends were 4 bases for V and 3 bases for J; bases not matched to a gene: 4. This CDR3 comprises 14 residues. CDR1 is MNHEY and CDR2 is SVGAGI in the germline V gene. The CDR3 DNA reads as TGTGCCAGCAGTTTCGGACAGGGCTACACTGAAGCTTTCTTT. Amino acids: CASSFGQGYTEAFF.

The CDR3 sequence: CASRLKQGGVDTQYF. CDR3 nucleotide sequence: TGTGCCAGCCGGCTAAAACAGGGGGGAGTAGATACGCAGTATTTT. The V and J genes are TRBV6-6 and TRBJ2-3, with TRBD1 matching over 8 bases. The V gene's germline CDR1 is MNHNY and CDR2 SVGAGI (reference sequence). V was clipped by 8 bases and J by 5 bases; unmatched bases: 12. The CDR3 loop spans 15 amino acids.

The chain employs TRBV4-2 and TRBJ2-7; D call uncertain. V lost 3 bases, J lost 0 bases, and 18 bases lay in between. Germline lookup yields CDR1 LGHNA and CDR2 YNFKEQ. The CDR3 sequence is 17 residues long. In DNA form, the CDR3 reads TGTGCCAGCAGCCAGCAGGCCCAAGAATTGCCCTCCTACGAGCAGTACTTC. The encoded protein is CASSQQAQELPSYEQYF.

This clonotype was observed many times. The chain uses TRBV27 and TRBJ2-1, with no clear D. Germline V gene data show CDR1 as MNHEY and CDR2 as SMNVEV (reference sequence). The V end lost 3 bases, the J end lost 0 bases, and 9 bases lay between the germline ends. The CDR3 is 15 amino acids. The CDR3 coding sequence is TGTGCCAGCAGTTTTCAGCGTCGCTCCTACAATGAGCAGTTCTTC. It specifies CASSFQRRSYNEQFF.

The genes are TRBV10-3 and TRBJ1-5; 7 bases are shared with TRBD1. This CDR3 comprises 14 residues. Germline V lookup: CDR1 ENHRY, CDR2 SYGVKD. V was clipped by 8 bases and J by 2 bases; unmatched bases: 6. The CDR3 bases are TGTGCCATCCAACGAACAGGGGGCAATCAGCCCCAGCATTTT. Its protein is CAIQRTGGNQPQHF.

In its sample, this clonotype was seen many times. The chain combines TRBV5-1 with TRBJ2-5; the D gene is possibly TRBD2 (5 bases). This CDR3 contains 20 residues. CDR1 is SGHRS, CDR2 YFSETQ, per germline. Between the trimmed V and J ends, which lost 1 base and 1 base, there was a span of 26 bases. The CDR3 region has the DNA TGCGCCAGCAGCTTGACGGGAAGTCGAGGTTATGGCAGATTCCAAGAGACCCAGTACTTC. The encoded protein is CASSLTGSRGYGRFQETQYF. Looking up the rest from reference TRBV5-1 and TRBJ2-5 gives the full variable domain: KAGVTQTPRYLIKTRGQQVTLSCSPISGHRSVSWYQQTPGQGLQFLFEYFSETQRNKGNFPGRFSGRQFSNSRSEMNVSTLELGDSALYLCASSLTGSRGYGRFQETQYFGPGTRLLVL.

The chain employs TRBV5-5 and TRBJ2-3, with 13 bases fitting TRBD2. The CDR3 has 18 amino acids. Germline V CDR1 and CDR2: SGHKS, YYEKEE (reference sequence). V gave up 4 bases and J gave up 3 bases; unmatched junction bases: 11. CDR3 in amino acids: CASSPRGLAGRGTDTQYF. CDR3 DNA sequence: TGTGCCAGCAGCCCCCGGGGACTAGCGGGAAGGGGGACAGATACGCAGTATTTT.

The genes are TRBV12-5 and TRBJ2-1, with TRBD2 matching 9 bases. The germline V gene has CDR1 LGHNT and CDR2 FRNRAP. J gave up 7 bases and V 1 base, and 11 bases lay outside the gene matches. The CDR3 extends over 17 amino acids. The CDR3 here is CASGLAFSQREANEQFF. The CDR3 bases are TGTGCTAGTGGTTTGGCTTTTAGCCAGCGGGAGGCAAATGAGCAGTTCTTC.

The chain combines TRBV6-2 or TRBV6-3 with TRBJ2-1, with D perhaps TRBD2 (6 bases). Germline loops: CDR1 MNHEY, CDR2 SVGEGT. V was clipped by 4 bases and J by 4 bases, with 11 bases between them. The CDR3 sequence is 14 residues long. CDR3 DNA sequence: TGTGCCAGCAGTTGGGGACTCCTTTACAATGAGCAGTTCTTC. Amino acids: CASSWGLLYNEQFF.

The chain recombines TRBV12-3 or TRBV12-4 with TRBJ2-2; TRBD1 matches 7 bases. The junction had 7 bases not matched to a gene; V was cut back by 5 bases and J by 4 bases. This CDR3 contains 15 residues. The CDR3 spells CASSRDRVFTGELFF. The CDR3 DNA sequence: TGTGCCAGCAGTCGCGACAGGGTGTTCACCGGGGAGCTGTTTTTT.

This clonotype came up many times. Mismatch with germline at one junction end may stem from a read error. CDR3 sequence reads: CASSPQGREQYF. The CDR3 DNA is TGCGCCAGCAGCCCTCAGGGGCGTGAGCAGTACTTC. The chain recombines TRBV18 with TRBJ2-7, with a tentative D call TRBD1 (6 bases). CDR1 and CDR2 from the germline V gene are KGHSH and LQKENI. The CDR3 has 12 residues.

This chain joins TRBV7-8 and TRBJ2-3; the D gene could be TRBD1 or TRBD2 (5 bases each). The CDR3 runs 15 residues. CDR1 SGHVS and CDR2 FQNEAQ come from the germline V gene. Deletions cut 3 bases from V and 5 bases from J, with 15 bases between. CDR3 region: CASSLTSLGVDTQYF. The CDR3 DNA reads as TGTGCCAGCAGCTTGACATCCCTGGGGGTAGATACGCAGTATTTT.

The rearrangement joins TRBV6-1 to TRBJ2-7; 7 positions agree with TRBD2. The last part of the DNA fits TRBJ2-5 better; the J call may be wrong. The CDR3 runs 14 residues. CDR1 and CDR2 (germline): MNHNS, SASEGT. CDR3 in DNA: TGTGCCAGCAGTGAGCGAGCGGGGCCGGAGACCCAGTACTTC. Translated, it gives CASSERAGPETQYF.

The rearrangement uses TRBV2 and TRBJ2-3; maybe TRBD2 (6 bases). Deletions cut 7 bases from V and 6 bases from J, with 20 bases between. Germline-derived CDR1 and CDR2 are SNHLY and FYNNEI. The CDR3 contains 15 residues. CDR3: CASKQDRRALDTQYF. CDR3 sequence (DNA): TGTGCCAGCAAGCAAGATAGGAGGGCCCTCGATACGCAGTATTTT.

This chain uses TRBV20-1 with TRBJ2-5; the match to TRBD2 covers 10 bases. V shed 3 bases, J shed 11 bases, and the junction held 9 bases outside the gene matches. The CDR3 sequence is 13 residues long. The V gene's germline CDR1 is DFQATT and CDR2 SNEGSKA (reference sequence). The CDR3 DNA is TGCAGTGCTAGCAGGCCTAGCGGGGGCGGGCAGTACTTC. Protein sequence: CSASRPSGGGQYF.

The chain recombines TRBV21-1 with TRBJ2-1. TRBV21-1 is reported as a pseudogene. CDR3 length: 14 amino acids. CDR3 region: CASSAKRLYNEQFF. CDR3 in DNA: TGTGCCAGCAGCGCGAAGAGACTCTACAATGAGCAGTTCTTC.

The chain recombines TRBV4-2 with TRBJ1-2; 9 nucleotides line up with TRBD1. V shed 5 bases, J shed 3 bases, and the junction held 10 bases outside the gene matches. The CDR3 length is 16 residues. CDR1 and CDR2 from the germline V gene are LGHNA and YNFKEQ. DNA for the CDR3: TGTGCCAGCAGCGCCCAACAGGGGGCTTTAGACTATGGCTACACCTTC. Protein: CASSAQQGALDYGYTF.

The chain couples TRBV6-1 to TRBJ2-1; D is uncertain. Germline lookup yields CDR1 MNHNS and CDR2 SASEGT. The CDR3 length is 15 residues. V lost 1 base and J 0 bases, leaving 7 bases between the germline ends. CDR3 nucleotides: TGTGCCAGCAGTGAAGGGATGAGCTCCTACAATGAGCAGTTCTTC. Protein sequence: CASSEGMSSYNEQFF.

For the CDR3, the DNA is TGTGCCAGCAGTCAGTCATGGCAGCCCCAGCATTTT. This sequence encodes CASSQSWQPQHF. The chain combines TRBV12-3 or TRBV12-4 with TRBJ1-5; D unclear. The CDR3 length is 12 residues. The V gene lost 5 bases and the J gene lost 7 bases, with 9 bases spanning the gap.

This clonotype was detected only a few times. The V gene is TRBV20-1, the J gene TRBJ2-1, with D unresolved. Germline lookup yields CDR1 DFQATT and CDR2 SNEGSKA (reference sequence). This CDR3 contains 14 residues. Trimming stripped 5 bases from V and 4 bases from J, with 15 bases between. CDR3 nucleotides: TGCAGTGCTTCGAGCGTCCGCCGGTACAATGAGCAGTTCTTC. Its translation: CSASSVRRYNEQFF.

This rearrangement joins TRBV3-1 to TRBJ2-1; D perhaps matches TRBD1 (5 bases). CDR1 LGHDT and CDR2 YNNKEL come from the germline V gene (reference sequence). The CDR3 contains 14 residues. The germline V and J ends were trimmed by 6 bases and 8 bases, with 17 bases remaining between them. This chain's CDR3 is CASSQSLGADEQFF. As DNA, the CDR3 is TGTGCCAGCAGTCAAAGCCTAGGGGCCGATGAGCAGTTCTTC.

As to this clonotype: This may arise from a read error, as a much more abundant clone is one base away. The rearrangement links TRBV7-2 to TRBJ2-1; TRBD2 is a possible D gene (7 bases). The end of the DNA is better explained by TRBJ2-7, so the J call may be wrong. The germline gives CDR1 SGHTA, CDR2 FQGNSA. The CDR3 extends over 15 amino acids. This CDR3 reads CASSLVAGAYNEQYF. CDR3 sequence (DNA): TGTGCCAGCAGCTTAGTCGCGGGGGCCTACAATGAGCAGTACTTC.

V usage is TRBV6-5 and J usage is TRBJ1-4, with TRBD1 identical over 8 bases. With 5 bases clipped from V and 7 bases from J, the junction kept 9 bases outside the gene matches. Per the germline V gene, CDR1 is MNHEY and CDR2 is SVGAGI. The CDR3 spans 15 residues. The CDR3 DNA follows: TGTGCCAGCAGTCCAACAGGGGGGAGCGGTGAAAAACTGTTTTTT. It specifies CASSPTGGSGEKLFF.

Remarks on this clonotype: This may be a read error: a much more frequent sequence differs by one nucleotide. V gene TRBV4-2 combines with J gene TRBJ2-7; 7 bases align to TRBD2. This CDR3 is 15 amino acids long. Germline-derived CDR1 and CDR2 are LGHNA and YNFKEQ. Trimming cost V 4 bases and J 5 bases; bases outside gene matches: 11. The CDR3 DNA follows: TGTGCCAGCAGCCTCTCGGACCAAACTAGCGACGAGCAGTACTTC. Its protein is CASSLSDQTSDEQYF.

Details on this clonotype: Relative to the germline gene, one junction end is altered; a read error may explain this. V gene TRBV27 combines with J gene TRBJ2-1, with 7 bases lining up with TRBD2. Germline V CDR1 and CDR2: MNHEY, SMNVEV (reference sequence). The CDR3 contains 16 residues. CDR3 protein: CASSRWSSGLSNERFF. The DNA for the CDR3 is TGTGCCAGCAGCAGATGGTCTAGCGGCCTTTCCAATGAGCGGTTCTTC.

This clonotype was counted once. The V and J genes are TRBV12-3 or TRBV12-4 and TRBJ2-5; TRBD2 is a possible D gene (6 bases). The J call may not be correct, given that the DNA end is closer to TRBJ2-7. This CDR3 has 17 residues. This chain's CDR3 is CASSFGGRGGPAYEQYF. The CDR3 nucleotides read TGTGCCAGCAGTTTTGGGGGACGCGGAGGGCCCGCCTACGAGCAGTACTTC.